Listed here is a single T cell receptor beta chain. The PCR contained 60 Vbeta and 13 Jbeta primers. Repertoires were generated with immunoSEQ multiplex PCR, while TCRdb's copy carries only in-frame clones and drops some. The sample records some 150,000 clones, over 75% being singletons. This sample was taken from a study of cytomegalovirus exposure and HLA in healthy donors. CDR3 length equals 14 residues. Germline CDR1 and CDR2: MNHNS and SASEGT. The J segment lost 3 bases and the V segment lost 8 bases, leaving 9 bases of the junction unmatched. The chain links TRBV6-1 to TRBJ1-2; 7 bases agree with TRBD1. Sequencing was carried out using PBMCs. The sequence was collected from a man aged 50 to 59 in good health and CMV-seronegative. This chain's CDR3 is CASEREGGDYGYTF. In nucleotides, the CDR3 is TGTGCCAGCGAAAGAGAAGGGGGCGACTATGGCTACACCTTC.